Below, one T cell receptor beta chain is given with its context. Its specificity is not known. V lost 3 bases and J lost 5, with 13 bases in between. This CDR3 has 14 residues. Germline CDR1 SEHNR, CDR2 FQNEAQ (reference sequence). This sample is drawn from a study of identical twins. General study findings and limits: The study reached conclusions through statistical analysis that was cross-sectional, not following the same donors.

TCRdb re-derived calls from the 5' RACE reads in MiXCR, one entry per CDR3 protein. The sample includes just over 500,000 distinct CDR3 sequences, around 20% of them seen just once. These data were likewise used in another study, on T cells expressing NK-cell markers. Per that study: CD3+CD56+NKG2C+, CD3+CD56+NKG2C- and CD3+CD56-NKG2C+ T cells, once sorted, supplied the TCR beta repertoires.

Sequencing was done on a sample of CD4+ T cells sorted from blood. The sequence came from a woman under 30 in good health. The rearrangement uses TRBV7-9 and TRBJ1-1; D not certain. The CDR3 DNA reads TGTGCCAGCAGCTTGAGCGGAGGAGAAACTGAAGCTTTCTTT. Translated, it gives CASSLSGGETEAFF.